The sequence of this TCR beta chain was determined in a study of PD-1 blockade in classical Hodgkin lymphoma. Study-level points and caveats: Initiation of nivolumab under 1 year after ASCT led to exclusion of patients. Complete responders' diversity at baseline resembled that of newly diagnosed patients. Only CD4+ TCR diversity, not CD8+, had risen significantly by C4D1.

Germline CDR1 and CDR2: DFQATT and SNEGSKA (reference sequence). V lost 2 bases to trimming and J lost 7 bases, with 3 bases between them. This CDR3 region has 10 residues. Time point here: cycle 4 day 1 (C4D1), after 6 weeks of nivolumab. Each and every patient relapsed after autologous stem cell transplantation, and patients got differing brentuximab vedotin exposure. Magnetic negative selection isolated CD8+ T cells from thawed PBMCs. Comment on this clone: Its target is not known.

Libraries were prepared by immunoSEQ multiplex PCR; TCRdb keeps only in-frame clonotypes and omits some of them. The table lists about 21,000 clones, approximately 90% of them singletons. Sequencing used CD8+ T cells from blood, obtained before the fourth cycle of nivolumab. The chain joins TRBV20-1 to TRBJ2-1, with D unclear. The receptor's source is a human donor with classical Hodgkin lymphoma. The CDR3: CSARQNEQFF. The CDR3 bases are TGCAGTGCTAGACAAAATGAGCAGTTCTTC.